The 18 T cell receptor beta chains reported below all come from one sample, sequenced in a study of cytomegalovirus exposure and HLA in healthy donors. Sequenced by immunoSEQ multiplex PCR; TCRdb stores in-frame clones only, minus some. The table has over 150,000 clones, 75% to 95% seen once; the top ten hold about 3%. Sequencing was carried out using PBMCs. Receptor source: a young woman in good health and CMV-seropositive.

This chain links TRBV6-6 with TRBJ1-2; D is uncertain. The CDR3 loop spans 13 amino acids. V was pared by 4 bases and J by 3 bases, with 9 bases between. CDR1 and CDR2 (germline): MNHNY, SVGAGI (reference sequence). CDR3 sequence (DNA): TGTGCCAGCAGTTTGTCACGGGACTATGGCTACACCTTC. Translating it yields CASSLSRDYGYTF.

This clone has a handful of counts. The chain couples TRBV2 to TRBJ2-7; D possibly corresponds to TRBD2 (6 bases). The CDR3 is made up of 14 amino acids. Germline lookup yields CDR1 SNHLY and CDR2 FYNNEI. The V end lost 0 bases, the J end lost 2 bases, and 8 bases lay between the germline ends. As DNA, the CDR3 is TGTGCCAGCAGTGAAGCTAGCGGAGCCTACGAGCAGTACTTC. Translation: CASSEASGAYEQYF.

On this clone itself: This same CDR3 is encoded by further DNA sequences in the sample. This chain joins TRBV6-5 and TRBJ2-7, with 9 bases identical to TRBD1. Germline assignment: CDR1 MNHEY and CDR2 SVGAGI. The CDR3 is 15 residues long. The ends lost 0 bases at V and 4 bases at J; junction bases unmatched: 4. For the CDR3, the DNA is TGTGCCAGCAGTTACTCCGGGACAGGGTCATACGAGCAGTACTTC. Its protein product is CASSYSGTGSYEQYF.

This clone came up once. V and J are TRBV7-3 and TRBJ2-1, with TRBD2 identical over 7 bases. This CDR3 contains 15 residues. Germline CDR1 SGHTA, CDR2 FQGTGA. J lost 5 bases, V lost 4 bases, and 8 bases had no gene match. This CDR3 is CASSSPAGVHNEQFF. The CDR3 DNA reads TGTGCCAGCAGCTCCCCTGCGGGAGTACACAATGAGCAGTTCTTC.

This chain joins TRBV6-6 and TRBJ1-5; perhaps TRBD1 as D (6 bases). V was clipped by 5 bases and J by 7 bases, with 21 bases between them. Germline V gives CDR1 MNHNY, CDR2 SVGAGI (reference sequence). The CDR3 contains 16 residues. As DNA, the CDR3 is TGTGCCAGCAGTCCCCCAACAGGGAACGGAAAACAGCCCCAGCATTTT. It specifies CASSPPTGNGKQPQHF.

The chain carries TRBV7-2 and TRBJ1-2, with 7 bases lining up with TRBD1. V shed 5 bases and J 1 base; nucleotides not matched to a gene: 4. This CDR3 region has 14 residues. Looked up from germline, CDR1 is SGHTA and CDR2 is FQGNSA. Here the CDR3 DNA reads TGTGCCAGCAGCCCGAGACAGGGTAACTATGGCTACACCTTC. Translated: CASSPRQGNYGYTF. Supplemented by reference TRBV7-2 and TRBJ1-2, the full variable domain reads GAGVSQSPSNKVTEKGKDVELRCDPISGHTALYWYRQSLGQGLEFLIYFQGNSAPDKSGLPSDRFSAERTGGSVSTLTIQRTQQEDSAVYLCASSPRQGNYGYTFGSGTRLTVV.

The CDR3 spells CASSVGGLHLVTDTQYF. In DNA, the CDR3 is TGTGCCAGCAGCGTAGGGGGACTGCATCTTGTCACAGATACGCAGTATTTT. This chain uses TRBV9 with TRBJ2-3; D perhaps matches TRBD2 (6 bases). With 0 bases removed from V and 2 bases from J, the gap between germline ends came to 16 bases. Germline lookup yields CDR1 SGDLS and CDR2 YYNGEE. CDR3 length equals 17 residues. The variable domain in full, with the rest retrieved from reference TRBV9 and TRBJ2-3, is DSGVTQTPKHLITATGQRVTLRCSPRSGDLSVYWYQQSLDQGLQFLIQYYNGEERAKGNILERFSAQQFPDLHSELNLSSLELGDSALYFCASSVGGLHLVTDTQYFGPGTRLTVL.

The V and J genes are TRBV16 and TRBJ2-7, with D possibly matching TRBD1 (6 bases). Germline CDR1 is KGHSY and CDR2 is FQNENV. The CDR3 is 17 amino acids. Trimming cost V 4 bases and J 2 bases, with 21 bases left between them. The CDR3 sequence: CASSPNVRERGTYEQYF. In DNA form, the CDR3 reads TGTGCCAGCAGCCCTAACGTCAGAGAGAGGGGGACCTACGAGCAGTACTTC.

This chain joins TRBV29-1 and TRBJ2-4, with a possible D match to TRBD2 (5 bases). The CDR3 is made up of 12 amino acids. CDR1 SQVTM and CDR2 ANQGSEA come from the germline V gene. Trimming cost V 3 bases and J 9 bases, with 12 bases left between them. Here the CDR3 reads CSVETILSIQYF. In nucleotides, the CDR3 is TGCAGCGTTGAGACTATTTTGAGCATTCAGTACTTC.

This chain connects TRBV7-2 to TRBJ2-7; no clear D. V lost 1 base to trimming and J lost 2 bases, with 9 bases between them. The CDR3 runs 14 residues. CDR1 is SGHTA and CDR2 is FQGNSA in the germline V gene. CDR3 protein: CASSLGQAPYEQYF. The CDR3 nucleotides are TGTGCCAGCAGCTTAGGGCAGGCCCCCTACGAGCAGTACTTC.

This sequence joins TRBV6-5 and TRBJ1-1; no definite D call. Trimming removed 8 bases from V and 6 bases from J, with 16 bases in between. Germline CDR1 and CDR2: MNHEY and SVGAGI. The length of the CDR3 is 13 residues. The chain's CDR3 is CASLANPSAEAFF. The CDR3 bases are TGTGCCAGCCTCGCAAATCCGTCGGCTGAAGCTTTCTTT.

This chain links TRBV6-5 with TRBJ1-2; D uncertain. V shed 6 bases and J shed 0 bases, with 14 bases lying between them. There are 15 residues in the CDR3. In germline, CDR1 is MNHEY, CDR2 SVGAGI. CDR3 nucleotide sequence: TGTGCCAGCAGCTACCTTGAGGAGACTAACTATGGCTACACCTTC. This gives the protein CASSYLEETNYGYTF.

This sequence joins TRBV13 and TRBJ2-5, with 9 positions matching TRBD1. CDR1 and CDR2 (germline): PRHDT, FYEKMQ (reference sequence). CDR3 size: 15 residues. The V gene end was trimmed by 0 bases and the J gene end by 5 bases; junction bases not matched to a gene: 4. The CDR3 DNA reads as TGTGCCAGCAGCTTAGGGGACAGGGGATCGGAGACCCAGTACTTC. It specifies CASSLGDRGSETQYF.

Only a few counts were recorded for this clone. The CDR3 sequence: CASSRTSRTGPGELFF. CDR3 nucleotides: TGTGCCAGCTCACGTACGAGCCGTACAGGCCCCGGGGAGCTGTTTTTT. V and J are TRBV18 and TRBJ2-2; a weak D match, TRBD1 (5 bases). Between the trimmed V and J ends, which lost 4 bases and 6 bases, there was a span of 18 bases. The CDR3 runs to 16 residues. CDR1 and CDR2 from the germline V gene are KGHSH and LQKENI. Complete variable domain (other parts from reference TRBV18 and TRBJ2-2): NAGVMQNPRHLVRRRGQEARLRCSPMKGHSHVYWYRQLPEEGLKFMVYLQKENIIDESGMPKERFSAEFPKEGPSILRIQQVVRGDSAAYFCASSRTSRTGPGELFFGEGSRLTVL.

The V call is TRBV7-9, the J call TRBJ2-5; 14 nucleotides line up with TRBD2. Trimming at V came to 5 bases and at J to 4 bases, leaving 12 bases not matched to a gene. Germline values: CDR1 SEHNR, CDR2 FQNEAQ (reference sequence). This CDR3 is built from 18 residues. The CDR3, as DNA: TGTGCCAGCAGCCCCAGCCCGACTAGCGGGGGGGCCGCAGAGACCCAGTACTTC. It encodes CASSPSPTSGGAAETQYF.

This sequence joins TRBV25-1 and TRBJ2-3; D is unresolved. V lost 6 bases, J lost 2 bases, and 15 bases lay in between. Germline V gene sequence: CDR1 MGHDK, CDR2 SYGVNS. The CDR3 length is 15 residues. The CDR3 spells CASSRLAVNTDTQYF. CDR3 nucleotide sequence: TGTGCCAGCAGCCGACTGGCGGTAAACACAGATACGCAGTATTTT.

The CDR3 DNA sequence: TGTGCCAGCAGCCCAATGTTGTGGAGGCCCAGCTCCTACGAGCAGTACTTC. This encodes CASSPMLWRPSSYEQYF. The chain recombines TRBV7-8 with TRBJ2-7, with D maybe TRBD2 (5 bases). CDR3 length: 17 amino acids. CDR1 is SGHVS and CDR2 is FQNEAQ in the germline V gene. With 5 bases removed from V and 0 bases from J, the gap between germline ends came to 20 bases.

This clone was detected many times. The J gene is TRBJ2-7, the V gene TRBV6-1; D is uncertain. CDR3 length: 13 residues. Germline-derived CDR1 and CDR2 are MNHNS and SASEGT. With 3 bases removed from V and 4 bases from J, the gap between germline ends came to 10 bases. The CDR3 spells CASSEELGYEQYF. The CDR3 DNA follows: TGTGCCAGCAGTGAGGAGTTGGGTTACGAGCAGTACTTC.